A selection of T cell receptor beta chains follows, all from one sample in a study of cytomegalovirus exposure and HLA in healthy donors. The assay was immunoSEQ multiplex PCR, and TCRdb's table has in-frame clones only and misses some. The sample shows 150,000 or so clones, about 88% of them seen only once. The sequencing sample was made of PBMCs. The receptors were gathered from a man aged 18 to 30 in good health and CMV-seropositive. CDR3s include the opening cysteine and the closing phenylalanine or tryptophan. The order of the fields is V gene, D gene, clone size, J gene, CDR3 protein, CDR3 DNA. A D gene is named only where the DNA matches it firmly. Clone size, where shown, is once, few, many, or a class for clones that have expanded.

v_call: TRBV13
d_call: TRBD2
clone_size: .
j_call: TRBJ2-1
cdr3_aa: CATQPGLAVLVGYNEQFF
cdr3_nt: TGTGCCACCCAACCGGGACTAGCGGTGTTGGTCGGGTACAATGAGCAGTTCTTC

v_call: TRBV6-5
d_call: .
clone_size: .
j_call: TRBJ1-5
cdr3_aa: CASSPNQPQHF
cdr3_nt: TGTGCCAGCAGTCCTAATCAGCCCCAGCATTTT

v_call: TRBV4-3
d_call: TRBD2
clone_size: .
j_call: TRBJ2-3
cdr3_aa: CASSQDRAGGPGTQYF
cdr3_nt: TGCGCCAGCAGCCAAGATAGAGCGGGAGGGCCGGGTACGCAGTATTTT

v_call: TRBV7-9
d_call: .
clone_size: .
j_call: TRBJ1-1
cdr3_aa: CASSVTQGKTEAFF
cdr3_nt: TGTGCCAGCAGCGTAACCCAGGGGAAAACTGAAGCTTTCTTT

v_call: TRBV11-2
d_call: .
clone_size: .
j_call: TRBJ2-3
cdr3_aa: CASSFRVADTQYF
cdr3_nt: TGTGCCAGCAGCTTCCGGGTCGCAGATACGCAGTATTTT

v_call: TRBV30
d_call: TRBD1
clone_size: .
j_call: TRBJ1-5
cdr3_aa: CAWSAPSFRKGQGPPSHF
cdr3_nt: TGTGCCTGGAGTGCACCCTCCTTTCGTAAAGGACAGGGGCCCCCTTCGCATTTT

v_call: TRBV7-9
d_call: .
clone_size: .
j_call: TRBJ1-5
cdr3_aa: CASSEDRAGGYGQHF
cdr3_nt: TGTGCCAGCAGCGAAGACCGGGCCGGGGGTTACGGCCAGCATTTT

v_call: TRBV4-3
d_call: .
clone_size: .
j_call: TRBJ2-7
cdr3_aa: CASSQGVGLSYEQYF
cdr3_nt: TGCGCCAGCAGCCAAGGGGTGGGACTCTCCTACGAGCAGTACTTC

v_call: TRBV7-2
d_call: TRBD1
clone_size: .
j_call: TRBJ1-1
cdr3_aa: CASSPGQGSFNEAFF
cdr3_nt: TGTGCCAGCAGCCCGGGACAGGGGTCCTTCAATGAAGCTTTCTTT

v_call: TRBV6-6
d_call: TRBD1
clone_size: .
j_call: TRBJ2-6
cdr3_aa: CASSFPGTGGVNVLTF
cdr3_nt: TGTGCCAGCAGTTTCCCTGGGACAGGGGGGGTTAACGTCCTGACTTTC

v_call: TRBV29-1
d_call: .
clone_size: .
j_call: TRBJ1-1
cdr3_aa: CSVLRAGGTEAFF
cdr3_nt: TGCAGCGTTCTCAGGGCTGGCGGCACTGAAGCTTTCTTT

v_call: TRBV2
d_call: TRBD2
clone_size: .
j_call: TRBJ2-7
cdr3_aa: CASSPGSAGEFEQYF
cdr3_nt: TGTGCCAGCAGTCCCGGGTCAGCGGGGGAATTCGAGCAGTACTTC

v_call: TRBV7-2
d_call: TRBD1
clone_size: .
j_call: TRBJ2-5
cdr3_aa: CASSSTGRGETQYF
cdr3_nt: TGTGCCAGCAGCTCGACAGGGAGAGGAGAGACCCAGTACTTC

v_call: TRBV4-3
d_call: .
clone_size: few
j_call: TRBJ1-6
cdr3_aa: CASSQARFTANSPLHF
cdr3_nt: TGCGCCAGCAGCCAAGCACGGTTCACAGCAAATTCACCCCTCCACTTT

v_call: TRBV6-9
d_call: .
clone_size: .
j_call: TRBJ1-1
cdr3_aa: CASSYSRVCRYTEAFF
cdr3_nt: TGTGCCAGCAGTTACTCCAGGGTGTGTCGATACACTGAAGCTTTCTTT

v_call: TRBV7-9
d_call: .
clone_size: once
j_call: TRBJ2-1
cdr3_aa: CASRFRGGDSSYNEQFF
cdr3_nt: TGTGCCAGCAGATTTAGGGGCGGGGATAGCTCCTACAATGAGCAGTTCTTC

v_call: TRBV6-5
d_call: TRBD1
clone_size: .
j_call: TRBJ1-3
cdr3_aa: CASSLDRGPGNTIYF
cdr3_nt: TGTGCCAGCTCACTGGACAGGGGACCTGGAAACACCATATATTTT